These T cell receptor beta chains were read from a single sample in a study of beta chain features in type 1 diabetes. TCRdb's table, derived via immunoSEQ multiplex PCR, lists solely in-frame clones and lacks some. This repertoire shows hundreds of thousands of clones, roughly 15% found once; its top ten account for 0.09% to 0.095%. The specimen was naive CD4+ T cells from blood. These receptors originate from a man between 18 and 29 years old in good health. Each CDR3 is given with its conserved first and last residue. The order of the fields is J gene, D gene, V gene, clone size, CDR3 protein, CDR3 DNA. D genes are given only for firm matches. Some rows mark clone size as missing; the rest say once, few, many or name a class of expanded clone.

TRBJ2-5,TRBD1,TRBV10-3,NA,CAISGGGARETQYF,TGTGCCATCAGTGGAGGGGGCGCGCGGGAGACCCAGTACTTC
TRBJ2-7,NA,TRBV27,NA,CASSRQPYYEQYF,TGTGCCAGCAGCAGACAGCCTTACTACGAGCAGTACTTC
TRBJ2-3,NA,TRBV9,NA,CASSVDGTDTQYF,TGTGCCAGCAGCGTAGATGGCACAGATACGCAGTATTTT
TRBJ2-1,TRBD1,TRBV12-5,few,CASKQGFNEQFF,TGTGCTAGCAAACAGGGGTTCAATGAGCAGTTCTTC
TRBJ1-6,TRBD1,TRBV2,NA,CASSEGTGGSPLHF,TGTGCCAGCAGTGAGGGGACAGGGGGTTCACCCCTCCACTTT
TRBJ1-2,NA,TRBV5-4,few,CASSLGGRGYGYTF,TGTGCCAGCAGCTTAGGAGGCAGGGGCTATGGCTACACCTTC
TRBJ2-2,TRBD2,TRBV5-1,few,CASSLESFLAANTGELFF,TGCGCCAGCAGCTTGGAATCCTTCCTAGCGGCGAACACCGGGGAGCTGTTTTTT
TRBJ2-1,TRBD2,TRBV9,NA,CASSVGLRSGGMNNEQFF,TGTGCCAGCAGCGTAGGGCTTAGGAGCGGGGGGATGAACAATGAGCAGTTCTTC
TRBJ2-2,NA,TRBV2,NA,CATRAEGNGGELFF,TGTGCCACTCGAGCGGAAGGGAATGGCGGGGAGCTGTTTTTT
TRBJ2-1,TRBD2,TRBV6-5,few,CASSYSRTSGRTNRFF,TGTGCCAGCAGTTACTCCCGGACTAGCGGGAGGACGAATCGGTTCTTC
TRBJ2-5,TRBD2,TRBV29-1,few,CSVVLAGVGETQYF,TGCAGCGTTGTACTAGCGGGAGTGGGGGAGACCCAGTACTTC
TRBJ2-5,TRBD2,TRBV7-2,few,CASSLASSGGARETQYF,TGTGCCAGCAGCTTAGCGTCTAGCGGGGGGGCGCGGGAGACCCAGTACTTC
TRBJ2-5,NA,TRBV10-3,few,CAASPSGEETQYF,TGTGCCGCCAGTCCCTCGGGAGAAGAGACCCAGTACTTC
TRBJ1-5,NA,TRBV5-6,NA,CASSPGGNQPQHF,TGTGCCAGCAGCCCGGGGGGTAATCAGCCCCAGCATTTT
TRBJ1-2,TRBD1,TRBV29-1,few,CSVERQGLYGYTF,TGCAGCGTTGAAAGACAGGGCCTTTATGGCTACACCTTC
TRBJ2-7,TRBD1,TRBV25-1,NA,CASSESRGRPLEQYF,TGTGCCAGCAGTGAATCAAGGGGGCGCCCCCTCGAGCAGTACTTC
TRBJ2-3,TRBD1,TRBV7-8,few,CASSLRDRDSTDTQYF,TGTGCCAGCAGTCTACGGGACAGGGATAGCACAGATACGCAGTATTTT
TRBJ2-1,TRBD1,TRBV5-1,NA,CASRVGQVNEQFF,TGCGCCAGCAGGGTGGGACAGGTAAATGAGCAGTTCTTC
TRBJ1-2,TRBD1,TRBV7-2,few,CASSLAPRDRLYGYTF,TGTGCCAGCAGCTTAGCGCCACGGGACAGGCTTTATGGCTACACCTTC
TRBJ2-1,NA,TRBV25-1,few,CASSEYRQFF,TGTGCCAGCAGTGAATATAGACAGTTCTTC
TRBJ2-2,NA,TRBV7-9,NA,CASSLAGGRTGELFF,TGTGCCAGCAGCTTAGCGGGAGGACGGACCGGGGAGCTGTTTTTT
TRBJ2-5,TRBD2,TRBV9,few,CASSAGTTQETQYF,TGTGCCAGCAGCGCCGGGACTACGCAAGAGACCCAGTACTTC
TRBJ1-1,TRBD1,TRBV7-2,NA,CASGGTGFEAFF,TGTGCCAGCGGCGGGACAGGGTTTGAAGCTTTCTTT
TRBJ2-3,NA,TRBV5-4,few,CASSLPISTDTQYF,TGTGCCAGCAGCCTGCCTATTAGCACAGATACGCAGTATTTT
TRBJ1-5,TRBD1,TRBV6-6,NA,CASSPGTASNQPQHF,TGTGCCAGCAGCCCTGGGACAGCTAGCAATCAGCCCCAGCATTTT
TRBJ1-5,NA,TRBV19,few,CASSDRWGGNQPQHF,TGTGCCAGTAGCGATAGGTGGGGAGGCAATCAGCCCCAGCATTTT
TRBJ2-3,NA,TRBV7-9,NA,CASSLVKKGTDTQYF,TGTGCCAGCAGCTTAGTTAAGAAAGGCACAGATACGCAGTATTTT
TRBJ2-1,NA,TRBV9,NA,CASSVGVGVLEQFF,TGTGCCAGCAGCGTAGGGGTAGGGGTGCTTGAGCAGTTCTTC
TRBJ2-5,TRBD2,TRBV6-1,few,CASSQGTSGGGGETQYF,TGTGCCAGCAGTCAAGGGACTAGCGGGGGAGGAGGCGAGACCCAGTACTTC
TRBJ1-1,NA,TRBV10-3,few,CAIRHAQNTEAFF,TGTGCCATCAGACACGCCCAGAACACTGAAGCTTTCTTT
TRBJ1-5,NA,TRBV7-9,NA,CASSLVGLVGNQPQHF,TGTGCCAGCAGCTTAGTTGGCCTTGTCGGCAATCAGCCCCAGCATTTT
TRBJ2-7,NA,TRBV5-1,NA,CASTSGESSYEQYF,TGCGCCAGCACTTCGGGGGAGAGCTCCTACGAGCAGTACTTC
TRBJ2-3,NA,TRBV7-2,few,CASSPDRNTDTQYF,TGTGCCAGCAGCCCCGACAGAAACACAGATACGCAGTATTTT
TRBJ2-1,TRBD2,TRBV28,few,CASRPSGGNYNEQFF,TGTGCCAGCAGACCTAGCGGGGGGAACTACAATGAGCAGTTCTTC
TRBJ1-1,NA,TRBV25-1,few,CASSPPRSLGEGTEAFF,TGTGCCAGCAGTCCCCCTCGGAGTTTGGGTGAGGGCACTGAAGCTTTCTTT
TRBJ2-1,NA,TRBV28,few,CASSFRRRSYNEQFF,TGTGCCAGCAGTTTTAGACGTCGGTCCTACAATGAGCAGTTCTTC
TRBJ2-5,NA,TRBV5-1,few,CASSLVLETQYF,TGCGCCAGCAGCTTGGTACTCGAGACCCAGTACTTC
TRBJ2-3,NA,TRBV9,few,CASSVSTKGGGRSLIADTQYF,TGTGCCAGCAGCGTATCCACCAAGGGTGGGGGGAGGAGTCTGATCGCAGATACGCAGTATTTT
TRBJ2-3,NA,TRBV5-1,few,CASSLQGSTDTQYF,TGCGCCAGCAGCTTACAGGGAAGCACAGATACGCAGTATTTT
TRBJ2-7,TRBD2,TRBV11-1,NA,CASSLVTSGSGEQYF,TGTGCCAGCAGCTTAGTGACTAGCGGGAGCGGGGAGCAGTACTTC
TRBJ2-7,TRBD1,TRBV7-9,NA,CASSLIPGQGVYEQYF,TGTGCCAGCAGCTTAATCCCGGGACAGGGGGTCTACGAGCAGTACTTC
TRBJ2-2,TRBD2,TRBV7-9,few,CASSQLTGLGVTGELFF,TGTGCCAGCAGCCAATTGACGGGACTAGGGGTCACCGGGGAGCTGTTTTTT
TRBJ2-3,NA,TRBV7-6,few,CASSASRTESDTQYF,TGTGCCAGCAGCGCCTCGAGGACAGAATCAGATACGCAGTATTTT
TRBJ1-5,NA,TRBV29-1,NA,CSVEEDRNQPQHF,TGCAGCGTTGAAGAGGATAGAAATCAGCCCCAGCATTTT
TRBJ2-6,NA,TRBV5-1,NA,CASSLAGRATGANVLTF,TGCGCCAGCAGCTTGGCCGGCAGGGCAACGGGGGCCAACGTCCTGACTTTC
TRBJ2-1,NA,TRBV29-1,NA,CSVLGTSSSYNEQFF,TGCAGCGTTCTCGGCACCTCTTCTTCCTACAATGAGCAGTTCTTC
TRBJ2-5,NA,TRBV5-4,NA,CASSLPGGETQYF,TGTGCCAGCAGCTTGCCAGGGGGGGAGACCCAGTACTTC
TRBJ2-2,NA,TRBV5-1,NA,CASSSRGGATGELFF,TGCGCCAGCAGCTCTCGTGGGGGGGCCACCGGGGAGCTGTTTTTT
TRBJ2-3,NA,TRBV7-9,NA,CASSLDRGNTQYF,TGTGCCAGCAGCTTAGACCGGGGGAATACGCAGTATTTT
TRBJ2-7,NA,TRBV2,few,CASSRRGIPSYEQYF,TGTGCCAGCAGTCGTCGCGGAATCCCTTCCTACGAGCAGTACTTC
TRBJ1-1,NA,TRBV21-1,NA,CASSRVNRDRGRGTEAFF,TGTGCCAGCAGCAGAGTTAATCGGGACAGGGGGCGTGGGACTGAAGCTTTCTTT
TRBJ2-1,NA,TRBV7-3,NA,CASSLIRGGHEQFF,TGTGCCAGCAGCCTCATAAGGGGGGGCCATGAGCAGTTCTTC
TRBJ2-4,TRBD2,TRBV5-4,few,CASSHSGALAKNIQYF,TGTGCCAGCAGCCATAGCGGGGCCTTAGCCAAAAACATTCAGTACTTC
TRBJ2-5,TRBD2,TRBV5-1,NA,CASSSPRGLQETQYF,TGCGCCAGCAGCTCCCCTCGGGGACTACAAGAGACCCAGTACTTC
TRBJ2-5,NA,TRBV10-3,few,CAISERGYGVSFETQYF,TGTGCCATCAGTGAGAGGGGATACGGGGTCAGTTTCGAGACCCAGTACTTC